The 5 T cell receptor beta chains presented below share a single source sample, sequenced in a study of CD8 T cells in Susac syndrome. The RNA input was about 0.5 to 1 ug, and it was reverse transcribed with random hexamers. TCRdb redid the calling of the immunoSEQ multiplex PCR reads with MiXCR, one entry per CDR3 protein. The sample shows about 150,000 distinct CDR3 sequences, 90% to 95% of them seen only once. Sequenced material: CD4+ T cells from PBMCs. The receptors derive from a human donor with multiple sclerosis.

This clonotype has a single count. This rearrangement joins TRBV3-1 to TRBJ1-2; D may be TRBD1 (6 bases). CDR3 size: 13 residues. The V end was cut by 1 base, the J end by 7 bases, with 10 bases between. The germline gives CDR1 LGHDT, CDR2 YNNKEL (reference sequence). The CDR3 loop reads CASSQVQGGGYTF. The CDR3 DNA reads as TGTGCCAGCAGCCAAGTACAGGGCGGTGGCTACACCTTC.

This chain links TRBV5-1 with TRBJ2-1, with TRBD2 identical over 8 bases. Germline CDR1 reads SGHRS; CDR2 reads YFSETQ. This CDR3 contains 19 residues. The V segment lost 0 bases and the J segment 8 bases; nucleotides outside the gene matches: 19. DNA for the CDR3: TGCGCCAGCAGCTTGGGGAGTAGCGGGATTATAAATACTGGCGATGAGCAGTTCTTC. It is translated as CASSLGSSGIINTGDEQFF.

The rearrangement links TRBV28 to TRBJ2-7; D is perhaps TRBD1 or TRBD2 (5 bases each). Per the germline V gene, CDR1 is MDHEN and CDR2 is SYDVKM. There are 11 residues in the CDR3. Trimming stripped 6 bases from V and 5 bases from J, with 8 bases between. The CDR3 is CASSRDHEQYF. Here the CDR3 DNA reads TGTGCCAGCAGCAGGGACCACGAGCAGTACTTC.

The chain couples TRBV5-1 to TRBJ2-2; 11 bases are a match to TRBD2. Germline V CDR1 and CDR2: SGHRS, YFSETQ. Trimming removed 0 bases from V and 0 bases from J; junction bases left unmatched: 7. This CDR3 is built from 19 residues. Here the CDR3 reads CASSLGLLAGGANTGELFF. Written as DNA, the CDR3 is TGCGCCAGCAGCTTGGGTCTTCTAGCGGGAGGCGCGAACACCGGGGAGCTGTTTTTT.

The chain couples TRBV5-4 to TRBJ2-7; 9 nucleotides line up with TRBD2. The V segment lost 3 bases and the J segment 0 bases; nucleotides outside the gene matches: 4. Germline lookup yields CDR1 SGHNT and CDR2 YYREEE (reference sequence). The CDR3 runs to 15 residues. In nucleotides, the CDR3 is TGTGCCAGCAGCTGGACTAGCGAGAGCTCCTACGAGCAGTACTTC. Protein: CASSWTSESSYEQYF.